The entry that follows covers one T cell receptor (beta chain) sequence. Its antigen is still unknown. Random-hexamer reverse transcription was applied to about 0.5 to 1 ug RNA. TCR beta CDR3 was amplified by immunoSEQ multiplex PCR. This amplification extended across 54 Vbeta and 13 Jbeta segments. MiXCR, run by TCRdb on the immunoSEQ multiplex PCR reads, gives a single entry per CDR3 protein. This table holds some 120,000 distinct CDR3 sequences, roughly 94% found once. This specimen belongs to a study of CD8 T cells in Susac syndrome. Study results and caveats: In its TCR sequencing and HLA analysis, the study acknowledged that the number of individuals was relatively small.

The study sequenced TCR beta in blood CD8+ and CD4+ T cells. Negative isolation yielded the CD8+ and CD4+ T cells, while FACS enriched the TEMRA cells. The V gene's germline CDR1 is SEHNR and CDR2 FQNEAQ (reference sequence). CDR3 size: 11 residues. V lost 5 bases to trimming and J lost 10 bases, with 9 bases between them. Sequenced material: CD4+ T cells from PBMCs. The clonotype comes from a human donor in good health. The rearrangement links TRBV7-9 to TRBJ2-1, with no clear D. CDR3 in amino acids: CASSPSPEQFF. The CDR3 nucleotides are TGTGCCAGCAGCCCCTCACCAGAGCAGTTCTTC.